This T cell receptor beta chain was recovered during a study of blood T cell repertoires in COVID-19. Study at large: Spain, Italy and the United States supplied samples that represented acute and convalescent COVID-19. PBMCs, B-cell-depleted T cells, or T cells were the source of the cDNA or gDNA that made up the material.

The ends were cut back, 8 bases at V and 0 bases at J, with 17 bases in the middle. The length of the CDR3 is 17 residues. The V gene's germline CDR1 is MNHEY and CDR2 SMNVEV (reference sequence). Source study methods: Counts of nucleated cells, estimated from reference gene primer amplification, were obtained. Produced via immunoSEQ multiplex PCR; TCRdb's table is partial and in-frame only. That table is the source of V, J and clone size, and D and trimming were worked out from the DNA. The repertoire holds 30,000 to 35,000 clones, with roughly 80% as singletons. The receptor was isolated from a man older than 75 with acute or convalescent COVID-19. The V gene is TRBV27, the J gene TRBJ1-6; perhaps TRBD1 as D (6 bases). The sequencing input was peripheral blood. In nucleotides, the CDR3 is TGTGCCAGCCGAGCCGGGACAACTGGCTCCTATAATTCACCCCTCCACTTT. This codes for CASRAGTTGSYNSPLHF.